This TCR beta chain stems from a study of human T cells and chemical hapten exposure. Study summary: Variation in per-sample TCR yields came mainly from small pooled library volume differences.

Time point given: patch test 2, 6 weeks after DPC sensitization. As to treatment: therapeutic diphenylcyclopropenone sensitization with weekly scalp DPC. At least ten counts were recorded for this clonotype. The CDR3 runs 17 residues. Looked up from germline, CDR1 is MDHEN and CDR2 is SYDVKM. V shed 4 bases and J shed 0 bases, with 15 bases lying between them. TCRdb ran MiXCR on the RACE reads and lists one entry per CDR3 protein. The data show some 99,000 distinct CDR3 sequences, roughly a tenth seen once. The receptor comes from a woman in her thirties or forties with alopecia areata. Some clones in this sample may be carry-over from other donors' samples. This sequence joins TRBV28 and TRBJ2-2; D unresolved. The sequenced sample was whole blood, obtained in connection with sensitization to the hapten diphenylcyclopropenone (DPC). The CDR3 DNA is TGTGCCAGCAGTTCCCCCTTCGACGGTCCGAACACCGGGGAGCTGTTTTTT. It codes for CASSSPFDGPNTGELFF.